The 17 T cell receptor beta chains reported below all come from one sample, sequenced in a study of blood T cell repertoires in COVID-19. The repertoire was sequenced with immunoSEQ multiplex PCR; TCRdb's copy has only in-frame clones and lacks some. Found here are 300,000 to 450,000 clones, approximately 89% of them singletons; the top ten hold about 9.4%. Sequencing was carried out using peripheral blood. These receptors all come from a young woman with COVID-19, enrolled during active disease.

The chain couples TRBV9 to TRBJ1-1, with 10 nucleotides matching TRBD1. The V gene's germline CDR1 is SGDLS and CDR2 YYNGEE. The CDR3 length is 16 residues. J was trimmed by 2 bases and V by 3 bases; bases with no gene match: 7. The CDR3 loop reads CASSGGGQGKNTEAFF. In DNA, the CDR3 is TGTGCCAGCAGCGGAGGGGGACAGGGGAAAAACACTGAAGCTTTCTTT.

J is TRBJ2-7 and V is TRBV10-3, with TRBD2 matching over 10 bases. The CDR3 has 16 residues. V dropped 2 bases and J dropped 3; count of bases not matched to a gene: 7. Germline CDR1 is ENHRY and CDR2 is SYGVKD. Written as DNA, the CDR3 is TGTGCCATCAGTGAGGGCCGAACTAGCGGGATCTACGAGCAGTACTTC. Amino acids: CAISEGRTSGIYEQYF.

The chain recombines TRBV7-3 with TRBJ1-2; possible D gene TRBD1, 6 bases. This CDR3 spans 15 amino acids. Trimming left V 4 bases short and J 4 bases short, with 16 bases between. Germline CDR1 SGHTA, CDR2 FQGTGA. CDR3 sequence (DNA): TGTGCCAGCAGCTCCTCACAGGGTTTGGTCTATGGCTACACCTTC. Translated: CASSSSQGLVYGYTF.

The rearrangement uses TRBV7-3 and TRBJ2-3; D remains unclear. There are 14 residues in the CDR3. CDR1 is SGHTA, CDR2 FQGTGA, per germline. V lost 1 base and J lost 4, with 9 bases in between. The chain's CDR3 is CASSLIGRSDTQYF. The CDR3 bases are TGTGCCAGCAGCTTAATTGGGCGCTCAGATACGCAGTATTTT.

This clone has a single count. V usage is TRBV27 and J usage is TRBJ1-1; weak D call: TRBD1 (6 bases). Trimming removed 6 bases from V and 4 bases from J, with 12 bases in between. CDR3 size: 13 residues. CDR1 MNHEY and CDR2 SMNVEV come from the germline V gene (reference sequence). The CDR3 coding sequence is TGTGCCAGCAGCCCGGGACACCTCACTGAAGCTTTCTTT. Amino acids: CASSPGHLTEAFF.

This rearrangement joins TRBV7-9 to TRBJ1-2; 10 bases fit TRBD1. The CDR3 is made up of 17 amino acids. J lost 1 base, V lost 0 bases, and 5 bases had no gene match. CDR1 is SEHNR, CDR2 FQNEAQ, per germline (reference sequence). The CDR3 DNA is TGTGCCAGCAGCTTAGCCCCCGGACAGGGGGTTAACTATGGCTACACCTTC. Protein product: CASSLAPGQGVNYGYTF. The whole variable domain, remainder taken from reference TRBV7-9 and TRBJ1-2, is DTGVSQNPRHKITKRGQNVTFRCDPISEHNRLYWYRQTLGQGPEFLTYFQNEAQLEKSRLLSDRFSAERPKGSFSTLEIQRTEQGDSAMYLCASSLAPGQGVNYGYTFGSGTRLTVV.

This chain uses TRBV6-5 with TRBJ1-1; 7 bases line up with TRBD1. With 7 bases clipped from V and 5 bases from J, the junction kept 13 bases outside the gene matches. The CDR3 sequence is 15 residues long. Per germline, CDR1 MNHEY and CDR2 SVGAGI. CDR3 residues: CASTKSYRGRTEAFF. Written as DNA, the CDR3 is TGTGCCAGCACCAAAAGTTACAGGGGACGGACTGAAGCTTTCTTT.

This clone was seen only a few times. V is TRBV7-8 and J is TRBJ2-7, with D possibly matching TRBD2 (7 bases). The CDR3 has 16 amino acids. Germline values: CDR1 SGHVS, CDR2 FQNEAQ. The germline V and J ends were trimmed by 5 bases and 3 bases, with 20 bases remaining between them. This CDR3 reads CASSRGASGDYYEQYF. The CDR3 DNA reads TGTGCCAGCAGCCGGGGGGCTAGCGGAGACTACTACGAGCAGTACTTC.

CDR3 bases: TGTGCCAGCAGTACACACGCTGAAGCTTTCTTT. Its protein product is CASSTHAEAFF. The chain joins TRBV28 to TRBJ1-1; D is ambiguous. Germline CDR1 reads MDHEN; CDR2 reads SYDVKM. The germline V and J ends were trimmed by 5 bases and 6 bases, with 7 bases remaining between them. This CDR3 has 11 amino acids.

CDR3 DNA: TGTGCCAGCAGCTTGGACAGGGGTTTTTACGAGCAGTACTTC. Translation: CASSLDRGFYEQYF. The V call is TRBV5-6, the J call TRBJ2-7; 7 bases map to TRBD1. Germline V gene sequence: CDR1 SGHDT, CDR2 YYEEEE. V was pared by 0 bases and J by 4 bases, with 4 bases of the junction left unmatched. This CDR3 spans 14 amino acids.

This clone was seen more than once but under ten times. The gene calls are TRBV6-4 and TRBJ1-5, with a tentative D call TRBD1 (6 bases). CDR1 and CDR2 from the germline V gene are MRHNA and SNTAGT. The CDR3 runs 15 residues. Trimming removed 3 bases from V and 1 base from J, with 10 bases in between. The CDR3 nucleotides read TGTGCCAGCAGTGATAAGGGGGTCAGCAATCAGCCCCAGCATTTT. Encoded protein: CASSDKGVSNQPQHF.

This clone was recorded once. The V call is TRBV2, the J call TRBJ2-7, with D possibly TRBD2 on 7 matching bases. There are 13 residues in the CDR3. Germline V gene data show CDR1 as SNHLY and CDR2 as FYNNEI. Trimming took 6 bases from V and 7 from J, leaving 16 bases between them. CDR3 nucleotide sequence: TGTGCCAGCAGCCTCCCGAGGGGGGGAGAGCAGTACTTC. This codes for CASSLPRGGEQYF.

The chain employs TRBV2 and TRBJ2-1; 10 positions agree with TRBD1. Trimming removed 6 bases from V and 0 bases from J; junction bases left unmatched: 8. CDR3 length: 17 amino acids. Germline CDR1 and CDR2: SNHLY and FYNNEI. DNA for the CDR3: TGTGCCAGCAGCGCTAGACAGGGGGCCCTCTCCTACAATGAGCAGTTCTTC. Protein sequence: CASSARQGALSYNEQFF.

CDR3 nucleotide sequence: TGTGCCAGCAGCACCGGACTCTTCAATGAGCAGTTCTTC. This codes for CASSTGLFNEQFF. J is TRBJ2-1 and V is TRBV2, with D maybe TRBD2 (5 bases). There are 13 residues in the CDR3. CDR1 SNHLY and CDR2 FYNNEI come from the germline V gene. V dropped 6 bases and J dropped 6 bases, with 12 bases sitting between them.

This chain uses TRBV2 with TRBJ2-1; 9 positions match TRBD2. The CDR3 is made up of 19 amino acids. V shed 0 bases, J shed 0 bases, and the junction held 9 bases outside the gene matches. Germline V CDR1 and CDR2: SNHLY, FYNNEI. Written as DNA, the CDR3 is TGTGCCAGCAGTGAAGCGCGGCCTAGCGGGGACTACTCCTACAATGAGCAGTTCTTC. This sequence encodes CASSEARPSGDYSYNEQFF.

This clone was seen only once. The chain couples TRBV10-3 to TRBJ2-1; 8 nucleotides line up with TRBD2. Trimming removed 10 bases from V and 3 bases from J; junction bases left unmatched: 11. The germline CDR1 and CDR2 sequences are ENHRY and SYGVKD. The length of the CDR3 is 15 residues. The CDR3 nucleotides read TGTGCCAGAAACCCAGCGGGAGCGGACTACAATGAGCAGTTCTTC. It yields the protein CARNPAGADYNEQFF.

The chain has TRBV11-2 and TRBJ2-2; 9 nucleotides match TRBD2. Looked up from germline, CDR1 is SGHAT and CDR2 is FQNNGV. The CDR3 has 15 amino acids. Trimming cost V 3 bases and J 6 bases; bases outside gene matches: 5. DNA for the CDR3: TGTGCCAGCAGCTTCACTAGCGGGTACTCCGGGGAGCTGTTTTTT. Amino acid sequence: CASSFTSGYSGELFF.